Following are 22 T cell receptor beta chains from one sample sequenced in a study of T-cell reconstitution after alpha-beta-depleted transplantation in children. Unique molecular identifiers were used to barcode this TCRbeta library. TCRdb reprocessed the PCR reads with MiXCR, giving one entry per CDR3 protein. This table holds approximately 200,000 distinct CDR3 sequences, 5% to 7.5% found once. Source: PBMCs, taken before TCRalphabeta/CD19-depleted stem cell transplant. The receptors here all came from a girl younger than two with combined immunodeficiency, due to receive a stem cell transplant.

Ten or more counts support this clonotype. CDR3 nucleotides: TGTGCCAGCTCACCTACTAGCGGGAGCGGGAATGAGCAGTTCTTC. Translated, it gives CASSPTSGSGNEQFF. The chain employs TRBV18 and TRBJ2-1; 11 nucleotides line up with TRBD2. The CDR3 is 15 residues long. Trimming cost V 3 bases and J 7 bases; bases outside gene matches: 5. In germline, CDR1 is KGHSH, CDR2 LQKENI.

This clonotype showed up many times. The V gene is TRBV29-1, the J gene TRBJ1-1; D remains unclear. Trimming took 4 bases from V and 0 from J, leaving 21 bases between them. The CDR3 length is 17 residues. Germline V gene lookup returns CDR1 SQVTM and CDR2 ANQGSEA. The CDR3 DNA is TGCAGCGTTGGGTCCCATACATGGTTGACCATGAACACTGAAGCTTTCTTT. It translates to CSVGSHTWLTMNTEAFF.

This clonotype came up many times. V and J are TRBV20-1 and TRBJ1-1, with TRBD1 matching over 7 bases. Germline values: CDR1 DFQATT, CDR2 SNEGSKA (reference sequence). With V trimmed by 0 bases and J by 2 bases, 3 bases remained unmatched. The CDR3 is 14 residues long. CDR3 region: CSARDRGENTEAFF. DNA for the CDR3: TGCAGTGCTAGAGACAGGGGGGAAAACACTGAAGCTTTCTTT.

The table lists this clonotype with many counts. The chain joins TRBV20-1 to TRBJ2-1, with 10 bases aligning to TRBD2. This CDR3 has 13 amino acids. Germline CDR1 is DFQATT and CDR2 is SNEGSKA (reference sequence). V dropped 7 bases and J dropped 5; count of bases not matched to a gene: 5. CDR3 loop: CSDRTSGDNEQFF. The CDR3 DNA follows: TGCAGTGACCGGACTAGCGGAGACAATGAGCAGTTCTTC.

This clonotype has ten or more counts. The rearrangement links TRBV11-3 to TRBJ1-2, with 7 bases lining up with TRBD1. This CDR3 is built from 14 residues. Germline trimming cut 1 base from V and 4 bases from J; bases unmatched to any gene: 3. Germline CDR1 is SGHNT and CDR2 is YENEEA. The CDR3 here is CASSLGGGGYGYTF. CDR3 in DNA: TGTGCCAGCAGCTTAGGAGGGGGCGGCTATGGCTACACCTTC. Based on the CDR3 plus reference TRBV11-3 and TRBJ1-2, the full variable domain is EAGVVQSPRYKIIEKKQPVAFWCNPISGHNTLYWYLQNLGQGPELLIRYENEEAVDDSQLPKDRFSAERLKGVDSTLKIQPAELGDSAVYLCASSLGGGGYGYTFGSGTRLTVV.

At least ten counts were recorded for this clonotype. V is TRBV4-2 and J is TRBJ2-7; TRBD2 agrees at 9 bases. V trimming: 4 bases; J trimming: 7 bases; junction bases outside the gene matches: 11. The CDR3 length is 15 residues. The germline V gene encodes CDR1 LGHNA and CDR2 YNFKEQ. The DNA of the CDR3 is TGTGCCAGCAGCCGGGCTAGCGGGGCAGGAGGTGAGCAGTACTTC. It specifies CASSRASGAGGEQYF.

This clonotype showed up many times. The chain couples TRBV5-5 to TRBJ2-3; 11 positions agree with TRBD2. This CDR3 region has 17 residues. The germline V gene has CDR1 SGHKS and CDR2 YYEKEE (reference sequence). With V trimmed by 3 bases and J by 2 bases, 8 bases remained unmatched. The CDR3 loop is CASSSRLAGGPTDTQYF. The CDR3 coding sequence is TGTGCCAGCAGCTCCCGTTTAGCGGGGGGGCCCACAGATACGCAGTATTTT.

This clonotype was detected many times. The CDR3 DNA reads as TGTGCCAGCAGCCTAGGGGCCGGAGGCACTGAAGCTTTCTTT. Translation gives CASSLGAGGTEAFF. The V gene is TRBV7-9, the J gene TRBJ1-1; perhaps TRBD1 as D (5 bases). The germline V gene has CDR1 SEHNR and CDR2 FQNEAQ (reference sequence). CDR3 length: 14 amino acids. The V gene lost 5 bases and the J gene lost 4 bases, with 14 bases spanning the gap.

This clonotype was observed at least ten times. CDR3 sequence: CASSPGQGPASYEQYF. The CDR3, as DNA: TGTGCCAGCAGCCCGGGACAGGGCCCGGCCTCCTACGAGCAGTACTTC. This chain connects TRBV9 to TRBJ2-7; 9 positions match TRBD1. The CDR3 contains 16 residues. Germline CDR1 reads SGDLS; CDR2 reads YYNGEE. The ends lost 4 bases at V and 0 bases at J; junction bases unmatched: 8.

The chain carries TRBV7-8 and TRBJ1-5, with TRBD1 matching over 7 bases. Per the germline V gene, CDR1 is SGHVS and CDR2 is FQNEAQ. V shed 5 bases and J 0 bases; nucleotides not matched to a gene: 1. The CDR3 is made up of 14 amino acids. In nucleotides, the CDR3 is TGTGCCAGCAGCCAGGGGGATAGCAATCAGCCCCAGCATTTT. It encodes CASSQGDSNQPQHF.

This clonotype was seen at least ten times. J is TRBJ1-5 and V is TRBV5-1, with D unclear. The CDR3 runs 14 residues. The germline CDR1 and CDR2 sequences are SGHRS and YFSETQ. V lost 2 bases and J 7 bases, leaving 13 bases between the germline ends. CDR3 in DNA: TGCGCCAGCAGCTTTGGACTGGCGGGGCAGCCCCAGCATTTT. Amino acid sequence: CASSFGLAGQPQHF.

This clonotype was detected ten times or more. The rearrangement joins TRBV28 to TRBJ2-3, with 11 positions matching TRBD2. Per the germline V gene, CDR1 is MDHEN and CDR2 is SYDVKM. V gave up 10 bases and J gave up 5 bases; unmatched junction bases: 11. The CDR3 runs 15 residues. The CDR3: CATHGTSGPRDTQYF. CDR3 DNA sequence: TGTGCCACCCACGGGACTAGCGGACCTAGAGATACGCAGTATTTT.

The rearrangement links TRBV20-1 to TRBJ2-4; D gene ambiguous. The V end lost 0 bases, the J end lost 1 base, and 22 bases lay between the germline ends. The CDR3 has 19 residues. In germline, CDR1 is DFQATT, CDR2 SNEGSKA (reference sequence). The CDR3: CSARETRVPDLLAKNIQYF. In nucleotides, the CDR3 is TGCAGTGCTAGAGAAACGAGAGTCCCCGATCTACTGGCCAAAAACATTCAGTACTTC.

Many counts were recorded for this clonotype. The rearrangement uses TRBV24-1 and TRBJ2-1; D is possibly TRBD2 (6 bases). Trimming stripped 4 bases from V and 3 bases from J, with 18 bases between. The CDR3 runs 17 residues. The germline V gene has CDR1 KGHDR and CDR2 SFDVKD. In DNA form, the CDR3 reads TGTGCCACCAGTGACCGTCGTGTTAGCGGATTCTACAATGAGCAGTTCTTC. Its translation: CATSDRRVSGFYNEQFF.

V usage is TRBV6-5 and J usage is TRBJ2-1; D is unclear. Germline assignment: CDR1 MNHEY and CDR2 SVGAGI. Trimming removed 0 bases from V and 7 bases from J, with 10 bases in between. CDR3 length equals 14 residues. The CDR3 region has the DNA TGTGCCAGCAGTTACTCCCCGTCTCTTAATGAGCAGTTCTTC. Translation gives CASSYSPSLNEQFF.

V is TRBV12-5 and J is TRBJ1-6, with unresolved D. CDR3 size: 15 residues. V was shortened by 7 bases and J by 2 bases, with 12 bases between the two germline ends. Germline CDR1 LGHNT, CDR2 FRNRAP. The CDR3 spells CASAPEAAYNSPLHF. The CDR3 region has the DNA TGTGCTAGTGCCCCTGAGGCAGCCTATAATTCACCCCTCCACTTT.

There are many counts of this clonotype. This rearrangement joins TRBV5-1 to TRBJ2-1; 7 bases match TRBD2. The CDR3 covers 17 residues. Germline assignment: CDR1 SGHRS and CDR2 YFSETQ. Trimming cost V 2 bases and J 0 bases; bases outside gene matches: 8. Here the CDR3 reads CASSLPSSGYSYNEQFF. CDR3 sequence (DNA): TGCGCCAGCAGCTTACCATCTAGCGGATACTCCTACAATGAGCAGTTCTTC.

This clonotype was counted ten times or more. CDR3 amino acids: CASSPDRRGYEQYF. The DNA for the CDR3 is TGTGCCAGCAGCCCGGACAGGAGAGGCTACGAGCAGTACTTC. This rearrangement joins TRBV7-9 to TRBJ2-7; TRBD1 matches at 7 bases. The V gene's germline CDR1 is SEHNR and CDR2 FQNEAQ (reference sequence). Germline trimming cut 5 bases from V and 3 bases from J; bases unmatched to any gene: 7. The CDR3 contains 14 residues. Together with reference TRBV7-9 and TRBJ2-7, the CDR3 gives the full variable domain: DTGVSQNPRHKITKRGQNVTFRCDPISEHNRLYWYRQTLGQGPEFLTYFQNEAQLEKSRLLSDRFSAERPKGSFSTLEIQRTEQGDSAMYLCASSPDRRGYEQYFGPGTRLTVT.

Many counts were recorded for this clonotype. The J gene is TRBJ2-1, the V gene TRBV4-3, with D possibly being TRBD2 (6 bases). The length of the CDR3 is 14 residues. Germline V gene data show CDR1 as LGHNA and CDR2 as YSLEER. The V gene lost 10 bases and the J gene lost 3 bases, with 16 bases spanning the gap. CDR3 in amino acids: CATSEGGVYNEQFF. The CDR3 DNA reads as TGCGCCACGAGTGAGGGAGGTGTCTACAATGAGCAGTTCTTC.

As for this clonotype: The junction and the germline gene differ at one end; a read error may be behind it. The rearrangement links TRBV28 to TRBJ2-1, with D possibly matching TRBD2 (5 bases). This CDR3 region has 15 residues. Looked up from germline, CDR1 is MDHEN and CDR2 is SYDVKM. The chain's CDR3 is CAISSNSYIALEQFF. Here the CDR3 DNA reads TGTGCCATCAGTTCCAACTCATATATAGCGTTGGAGCAGTTCTTC.

This sequence joins TRBV20-1 and TRBJ2-5, with TRBD1 matching over 8 bases. Unmatched junction bases numbered 9, after V lost 6 bases and J lost 3 bases. The germline gives CDR1 DFQATT, CDR2 SNEGSKA (reference sequence). The CDR3 loop spans 14 amino acids. DNA of the CDR3: TGCAGTGCCCCTAGGGGGGACAGGAAAGAGACCCAGTACTTC. Amino acids: CSAPRGDRKETQYF.

This clonotype was seen a few times. The J gene is TRBJ2-7, the V gene TRBV19; D is perhaps TRBD2 (6 bases). The CDR3 extends over 15 amino acids. The V end lost 6 bases, the J end lost 2 bases, and 17 bases lay between the germline ends. Looked up from germline, CDR1 is LNHDA and CDR2 is SQIVND (reference sequence). In DNA, the CDR3 is TGTGCCAGTAGGGCCCGGGGGTCGGGAACCTACGAGCAGTACTTC. Its protein product is CASRARGSGTYEQYF.